The 16 T cell receptor beta chains presented below share a single source sample, sequenced in a study of T cells in Graves' hyperthyroidism and ophthalmopathy. Using RNA transcripts as the source, TCR beta CDR3 regions were amplified. RT-PCR in the first round (using the HTBI primer set) targeted the TCR CDR3. TCRdb itself ran the multiplex PCR reads through MiXCR, one entry per CDR3 protein. The repertoire includes approximately 530,000 distinct CDR3 sequences, 15% to 20% of them detected once, and about 17% sits in the top ten. Sequenced: blood. Source of these receptors: a woman aged 18-30 years with Graves' hyperthyroidism.

V gene TRBV7-2 combines with J gene TRBJ1-1; D uncertain. CDR3 length: 13 amino acids. Deletions cut 6 bases from V and 1 base from J, with 9 bases between. Germline V gene data show CDR1 as SGHTA and CDR2 as FQGNSA. The CDR3 DNA reads TGTGCCAGCAGACAAACGGGGAACACTGAAGCTTTCTTT. It specifies CASRQTGNTEAFF.

The sample holds many counts of this clonotype. This chain connects TRBV30 to TRBJ1-6; D is possibly TRBD1 (6 bases). Trimming shortened V by 4 bases and J by 9 bases, and 10 bases separated the two germline ends. CDR3 length equals 12 residues. Germline V gene data show CDR1 as GTSNPN and CDR2 as SVGIG (reference sequence). CDR3 protein: CAWIQGGSPLHF. The DNA for the CDR3 is TGTGCCTGGATACAGGGTGGTTCACCCCTCCACTTT.

This clonotype has ten or more counts. The rearrangement joins TRBV20-1 to TRBJ1-1; D gene unclear. The length of the CDR3 is 12 residues. Germline-derived CDR1 and CDR2 are DFQATT and SNEGSKA (reference sequence). With 3 bases removed from V and 2 bases from J, the gap between germline ends came to 7 bases. CDR3 sequence reads: CSASYSNTEAFF. In DNA form, the CDR3 reads TGCAGTGCTAGTTATAGCAACACTGAAGCTTTCTTT.

This clonotype was detected a few times. The chain combines TRBV12-3 or TRBV12-4 with TRBJ1-1, with 7 bases matching TRBD1. This CDR3 is 14 amino acids long. The V and J ends lost 6 bases and 7 bases, in that order; junction bases with no gene match: 11. The CDR3 nucleotides read TGTGCCAGCAGCCGCCGACAGGGTCGAGATGAAGCTTTCTTT. This sequence encodes CASSRRQGRDEAFF.

This clonotype came up a few times. The V gene is TRBV20-1, the J gene TRBJ2-7; TRBD2 matches at 9 bases. Per germline, CDR1 DFQATT and CDR2 SNEGSKA (reference sequence). The CDR3 consists of 15 residues. V gave up 6 bases and J gave up 2 bases; unmatched junction bases: 11. CDR3 sequence (DNA): TGCAGTGCGTTCGATTTTAGCGGGAGCCCCTACGAGCAGTACTTC. This gives the protein CSAFDFSGSPYEQYF.

This clonotype came up a few times. V gene TRBV5-1 combines with J gene TRBJ1-2; the D is unclear. The CDR3 runs to 11 residues. Per the germline V gene, CDR1 is SGHRS and CDR2 is YFSETQ. V was clipped by 0 bases and J by 8 bases, with 5 bases between them. The CDR3 region is CASSLDSGYTF. CDR3 DNA sequence: TGCGCCAGCAGCTTGGACTCGGGCTACACCTTC.

This clonotype appeared many times. The chain carries TRBV7-8 and TRBJ2-7; a possible D gene is TRBD2 (6 bases). The CDR3 contains 15 residues. The V gene lost 2 bases and the J gene lost 4 bases, with 15 bases spanning the gap. CDR1 is SGHVS and CDR2 is FQNEAQ in the germline V gene. CDR3 DNA: TGTGCCAGCAGCTTAAGGGCGGGACTGATTTACGAGCAGTACTTC. Protein sequence: CASSLRAGLIYEQYF.

This clonotype was found a few times. This sequence joins TRBV24-1 and TRBJ2-7, with D tentatively TRBD2 (6 bases). From germline, CDR1 is KGHDR and CDR2 SFDVKD. There are 15 residues in the CDR3. Trimming removed 4 bases from V and 2 bases from J, with 14 bases in between. CDR3 amino acids: CATSDSWDSPYEQYF. In DNA form, the CDR3 reads TGTGCCACCAGTGACTCGTGGGACTCACCCTACGAGCAGTACTTC.

This clonotype was seen at least ten times. The rearrangement links TRBV3-1 to TRBJ1-1, with D maybe TRBD1 (6 bases). The CDR3 length is 12 residues. CDR1 and CDR2 from the germline V gene are LGHDT and YNNKEL (reference sequence). The ends were cut back, 3 bases at V and 11 bases at J, with 13 bases in the middle. CDR3: CASSHTQGYAFF. In DNA, the CDR3 is TGTGCCAGCAGCCATACGCAGGGGTATGCTTTCTTT.

This clonotype was seen once. This chain links TRBV6-6 with TRBJ2-7; the D gene is possibly TRBD2 (5 bases). This CDR3 has 16 amino acids. V dropped 0 bases and J dropped 3 bases, with 15 bases sitting between them. Germline values: CDR1 MNHNY, CDR2 SVGAGI (reference sequence). The CDR3 reads CASSYSPSSGRYEQYF. The CDR3 bases are TGTGCCAGCAGTTACTCGCCTAGCTCCGGTCGCTACGAGCAGTACTTC.

The J gene is TRBJ2-3, the V gene TRBV4-1; the match to TRBD2 covers 7 bases. Germline CDR1 is MGHRA and CDR2 is YSYEKL. This CDR3 spans 14 amino acids. J gave up 5 bases and V 3 bases, and 5 bases lay outside the gene matches. CDR3 sequence reads: CASSQAGAKDTQYF. CDR3 coding DNA: TGCGCCAGCAGCCAGGCGGGAGCCAAAGATACGCAGTATTTT.

This sequence joins TRBV28 and TRBJ1-5; D ambiguous. CDR3 length equals 12 residues. The V end lost 6 bases, the J end lost 7 bases, and 10 bases lay between the germline ends. Germline V gene lookup returns CDR1 MDHEN and CDR2 SYDVKM. CDR3 sequence: CASSQERQPQHF. CDR3 coding DNA: TGTGCCAGCAGCCAAGAAAGGCAGCCCCAGCATTTT.

This clonotype was detected ten times or more. The chain has TRBV5-1 and TRBJ1-5; a possible D gene is TRBD1 (5 bases). CDR1 is SGHRS and CDR2 is YFSETQ in the germline V gene. Trimming shortened V by 1 base and J by 6 bases, and 11 bases separated the two germline ends. The CDR3 contains 14 residues. In DNA form, the CDR3 reads TGCGCCAGCAGCTTGTTAGCGGGGACTCAGCCCCAGCATTTT. The encoded protein is CASSLLAGTQPQHF.

This clonotype was seen a few times. The V gene is TRBV29-1, the J gene TRBJ2-2, with 9 nucleotides matching TRBD2. Germline CDR1 reads SQVTM; CDR2 reads ANQGSEA. This CDR3 is built from 18 residues. The V gene end was trimmed by 6 bases and the J gene end by 0 bases; junction bases not matched to a gene: 14. The CDR3 here is CSVSTSVGGGANTGELFF. CDR3 nucleotide sequence: TGCAGCGTCTCCACCTCTGTTGGCGGGGGGGCGAACACCGGGGAGCTGTTTTTT.

This clonotype was seen many times. V is TRBV27 and J is TRBJ2-2; TRBD1 matches 7 bases. Looked up from germline, CDR1 is MNHEY and CDR2 is SMNVEV (reference sequence). Trimming at V came to 4 bases and at J to 3 bases, leaving 5 bases not matched to a gene. This CDR3 spans 15 amino acids. In DNA form, the CDR3 reads TGTGCCAGCAGTTCGAGGGACAGCCACACCGGGGAGCTGTTTTTT. Protein product: CASSSRDSHTGELFF.

This clonotype was picked up a small number of times. The V call is TRBV18, the J call TRBJ1-4, with 8 bases aligning to TRBD1. V gave up 6 bases and J gave up 6 bases; unmatched junction bases: 6. Germline CDR1 is KGHSH and CDR2 is LQKENI. The CDR3 length is 14 residues. The CDR3 region has the DNA TGTGCCAGCTCTACGACAGGGGCGGATGAAAAACTGTTTTTT. Amino acid sequence: CASSTTGADEKLFF.